This TCR beta chain was captured by sequencing in a study of regulatory T cells in long-lasting Graves disease. Arm-PCR of CDR3 regions with iRepertoire HTBI primers generated TCR beta libraries. TCRdb recomputed calls from the multiplex PCR reads with MiXCR, one row per CDR3 protein. The sample has some 250,000 distinct CDR3 sequences, 18% seen once. V was clipped by 4 bases and J by 6 bases; unmatched bases: 11. The CDR3 spans 16 residues. Germline assignment: CDR1 MNHNS and CDR2 SASEGT. This clonotype was observed many times. The sample's time point: newly diagnosed GD, antithyroid drugs for less than 3 months. The TCR library used RNA extracted from PBMCs. The same sample was also used in a study of T cells in Graves' hyperthyroidism and ophthalmopathy.

The J gene is TRBJ2-1, the V gene TRBV6-1, with 8 bases matching TRBD2. The sequence was collected from a woman aged 30 to 39 with Graves disease. The sequencing used peripheral blood mononuclear cells (PBMCs), collected at new diagnosis, from a patient treated with antithyroid drugs. The CDR3 region is CASSAGRGLVSNEQFF. As DNA, the CDR3 is TGTGCCAGCAGTGCGGGCAGGGGACTAGTGAGCAATGAGCAGTTCTTC.